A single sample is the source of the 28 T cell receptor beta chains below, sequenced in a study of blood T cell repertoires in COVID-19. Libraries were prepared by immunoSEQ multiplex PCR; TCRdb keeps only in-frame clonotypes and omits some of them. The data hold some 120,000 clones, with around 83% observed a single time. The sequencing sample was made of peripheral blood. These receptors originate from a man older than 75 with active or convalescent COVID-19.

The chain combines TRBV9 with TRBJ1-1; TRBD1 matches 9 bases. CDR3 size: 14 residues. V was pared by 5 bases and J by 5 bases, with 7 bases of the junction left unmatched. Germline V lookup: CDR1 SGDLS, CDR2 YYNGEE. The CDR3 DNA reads TGTGCCAGCAGACCCCGGGACAGGGTTACTGAAGCTTTCTTT. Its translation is CASRPRDRVTEAFF.

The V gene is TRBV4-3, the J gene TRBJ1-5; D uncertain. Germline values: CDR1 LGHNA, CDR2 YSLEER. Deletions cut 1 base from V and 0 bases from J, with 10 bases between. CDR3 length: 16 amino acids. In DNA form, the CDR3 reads TGCGCCAGCAGCCAAGTATTAGGAGATAGCAATCAGCCCCAGCATTTT. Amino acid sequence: CASSQVLGDSNQPQHF.

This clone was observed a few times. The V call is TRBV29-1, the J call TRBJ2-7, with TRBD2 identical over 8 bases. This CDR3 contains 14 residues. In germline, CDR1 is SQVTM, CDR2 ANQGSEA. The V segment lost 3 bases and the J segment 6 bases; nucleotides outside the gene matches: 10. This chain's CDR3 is CSVEVQRGNSEQYF. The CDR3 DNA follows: TGCAGCGTTGAGGTCCAGCGGGGGAACTCCGAGCAGTACTTC.

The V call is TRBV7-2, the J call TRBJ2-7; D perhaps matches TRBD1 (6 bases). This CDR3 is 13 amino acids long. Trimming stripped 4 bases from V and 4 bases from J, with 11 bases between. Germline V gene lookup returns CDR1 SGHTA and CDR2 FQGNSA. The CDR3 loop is CASSYRGHYEQYF. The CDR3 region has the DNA TGTGCCAGCAGCTACCGGGGACATTACGAGCAGTACTTC.

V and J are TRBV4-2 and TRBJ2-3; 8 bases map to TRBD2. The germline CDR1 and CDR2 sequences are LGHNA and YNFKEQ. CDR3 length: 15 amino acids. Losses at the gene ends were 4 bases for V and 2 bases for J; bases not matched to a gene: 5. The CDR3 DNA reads TGTGCCAGCAGCCTGGGTAGCGGGACCACAGATACGCAGTATTTT. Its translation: CASSLGSGTTDTQYF.

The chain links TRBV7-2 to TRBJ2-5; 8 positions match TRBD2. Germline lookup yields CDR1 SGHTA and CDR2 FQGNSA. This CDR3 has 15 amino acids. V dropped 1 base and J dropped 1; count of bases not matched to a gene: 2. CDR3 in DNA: TGTGCCAGCAGCTTAGGCGGGGGGCCCCAAGAGACCCAGTACTTC. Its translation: CASSLGGGPQETQYF.

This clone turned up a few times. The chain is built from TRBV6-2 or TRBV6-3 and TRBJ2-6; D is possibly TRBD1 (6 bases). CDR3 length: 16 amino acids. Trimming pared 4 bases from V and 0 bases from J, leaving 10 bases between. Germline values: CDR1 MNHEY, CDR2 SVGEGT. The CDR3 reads CASSSQGSSGANVLTF. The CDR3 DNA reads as TGTGCCAGCAGTTCACAGGGCAGCTCTGGGGCCAACGTCCTGACTTTC.

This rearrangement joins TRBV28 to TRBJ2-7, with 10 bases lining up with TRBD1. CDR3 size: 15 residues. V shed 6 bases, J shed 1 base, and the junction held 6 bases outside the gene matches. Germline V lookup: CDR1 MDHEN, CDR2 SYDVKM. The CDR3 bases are TGTGCCAGCAGATCCGGGACAGGGGATTCCTACGAGCAGTACTTC. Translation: CASRSGTGDSYEQYF.

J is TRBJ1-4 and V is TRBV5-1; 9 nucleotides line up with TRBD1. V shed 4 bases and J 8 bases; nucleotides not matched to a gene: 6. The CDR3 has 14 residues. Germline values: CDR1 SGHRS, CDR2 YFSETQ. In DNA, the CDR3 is TGCGCCAGCAGCAATCTGGGACAGGGCGAAAAACTGTTTTTT. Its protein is CASSNLGQGEKLFF.

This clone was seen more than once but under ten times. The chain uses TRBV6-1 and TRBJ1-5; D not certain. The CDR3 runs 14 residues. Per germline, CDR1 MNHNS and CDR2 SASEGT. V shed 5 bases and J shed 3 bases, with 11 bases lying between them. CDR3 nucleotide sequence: TGTGCCAGCAGTTATGGGGAGGTCAATCAGCCCCAGCATTTT. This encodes CASSYGEVNQPQHF.

This chain's CDR3 is CASSPGQGNTEAFF. The CDR3 DNA is TGTGCCAGCAGCCCGGGACAGGGTAACACTGAAGCTTTCTTT. This rearrangement joins TRBV5-4 to TRBJ1-1; 9 nucleotides line up with TRBD1. After removal of 4 bases from V and 2 bases from J, the junction contained 3 bases not matched to a gene. There are 14 residues in the CDR3. Per the germline V gene, CDR1 is SGHNT and CDR2 is YYREEE (reference sequence).

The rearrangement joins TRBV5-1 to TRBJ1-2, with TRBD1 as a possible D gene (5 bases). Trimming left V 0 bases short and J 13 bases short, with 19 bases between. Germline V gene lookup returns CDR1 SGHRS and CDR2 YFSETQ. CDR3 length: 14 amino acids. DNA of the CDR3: TGCGCCAGCAGCTTGGCAGAAAATACAAGGGGAATCACCTTC. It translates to CASSLAENTRGITF.

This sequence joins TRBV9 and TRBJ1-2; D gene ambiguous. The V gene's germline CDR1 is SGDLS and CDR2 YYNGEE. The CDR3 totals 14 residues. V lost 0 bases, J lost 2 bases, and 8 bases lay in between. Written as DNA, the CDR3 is TGTGCCAGCAGCGTAGTTGGGCAGAACTATGGCTACACCTTC. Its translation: CASSVVGQNYGYTF.

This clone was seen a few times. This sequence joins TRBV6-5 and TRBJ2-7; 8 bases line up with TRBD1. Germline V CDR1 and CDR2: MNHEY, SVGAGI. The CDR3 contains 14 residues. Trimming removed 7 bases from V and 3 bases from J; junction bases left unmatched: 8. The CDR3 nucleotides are TGTGCCAGCAATGTAGGGACAGGAGGCTACGAGCAGTACTTC. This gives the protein CASNVGTGGYEQYF.

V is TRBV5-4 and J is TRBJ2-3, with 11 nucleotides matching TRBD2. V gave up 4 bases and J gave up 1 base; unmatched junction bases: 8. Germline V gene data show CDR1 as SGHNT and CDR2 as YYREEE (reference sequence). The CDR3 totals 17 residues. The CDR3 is CASSERLAGSGTDTQYF. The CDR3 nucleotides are TGTGCCAGCAGCGAGAGACTAGCGGGGTCTGGCACAGATACGCAGTATTTT.

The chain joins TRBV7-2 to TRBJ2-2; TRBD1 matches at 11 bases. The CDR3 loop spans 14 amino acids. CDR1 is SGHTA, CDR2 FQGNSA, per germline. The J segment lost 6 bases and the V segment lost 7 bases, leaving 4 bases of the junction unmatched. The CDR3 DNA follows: TGTGCCAGCAACCCGGGACAGGGGGCCGGGGAGCTGTTTTTT. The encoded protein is CASNPGQGAGELFF.

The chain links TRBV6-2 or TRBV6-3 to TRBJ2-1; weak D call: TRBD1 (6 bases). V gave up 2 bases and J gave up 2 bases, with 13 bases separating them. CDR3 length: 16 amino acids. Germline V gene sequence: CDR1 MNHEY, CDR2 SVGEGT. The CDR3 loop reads CASSYTGQRTYNEQFF. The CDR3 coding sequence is TGTGCCAGCAGTTACACCGGACAGAGAACCTACAATGAGCAGTTCTTC.

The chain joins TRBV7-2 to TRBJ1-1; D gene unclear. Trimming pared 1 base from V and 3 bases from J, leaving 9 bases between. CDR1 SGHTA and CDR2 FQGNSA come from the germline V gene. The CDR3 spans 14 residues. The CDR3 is CASSLEWSDTEAFF. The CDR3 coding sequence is TGTGCCAGCAGCTTAGAATGGAGCGACACTGAAGCTTTCTTT.

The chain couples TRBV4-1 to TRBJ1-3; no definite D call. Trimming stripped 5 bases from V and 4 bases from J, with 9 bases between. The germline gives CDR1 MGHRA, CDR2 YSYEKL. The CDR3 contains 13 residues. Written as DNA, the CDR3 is TGCGCCAGCAGCTTATCGGAGGGAAACACCATATATTTT. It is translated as CASSLSEGNTIYF.

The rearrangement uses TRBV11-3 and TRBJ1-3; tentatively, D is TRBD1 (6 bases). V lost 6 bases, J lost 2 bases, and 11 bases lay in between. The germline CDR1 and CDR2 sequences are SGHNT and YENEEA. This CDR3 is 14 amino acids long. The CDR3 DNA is TGTGCCAGCAGTCAACAGGGCACTGGAAACACCATATATTTT. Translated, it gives CASSQQGTGNTIYF.

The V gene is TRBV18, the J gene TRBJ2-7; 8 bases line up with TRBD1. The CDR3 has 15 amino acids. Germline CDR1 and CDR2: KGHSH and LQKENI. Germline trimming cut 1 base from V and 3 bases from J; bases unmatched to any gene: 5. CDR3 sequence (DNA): TGTGCCAGCTCACCACGCGGACAGGGTTTCTACGAGCAGTACTTC. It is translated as CASSPRGQGFYEQYF.

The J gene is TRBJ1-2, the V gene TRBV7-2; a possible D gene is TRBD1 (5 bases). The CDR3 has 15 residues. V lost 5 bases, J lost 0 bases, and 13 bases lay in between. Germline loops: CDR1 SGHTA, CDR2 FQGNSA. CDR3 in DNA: TGTGCCAGCAGCAAACAAAGGGGTGCTAACTATGGCTACACCTTC. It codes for CASSKQRGANYGYTF.

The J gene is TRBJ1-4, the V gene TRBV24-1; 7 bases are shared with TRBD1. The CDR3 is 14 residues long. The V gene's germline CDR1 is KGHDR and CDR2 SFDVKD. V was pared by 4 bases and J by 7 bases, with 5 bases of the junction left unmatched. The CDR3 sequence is CATSETGAGEKLFF. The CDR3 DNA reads TGTGCCACCAGTGAAACAGGGGCAGGTGAAAAACTGTTTTTT.

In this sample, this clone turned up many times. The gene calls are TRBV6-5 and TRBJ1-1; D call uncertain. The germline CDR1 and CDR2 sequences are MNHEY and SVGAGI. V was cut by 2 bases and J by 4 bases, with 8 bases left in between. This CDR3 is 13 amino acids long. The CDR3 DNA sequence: TGTGCCAGCAGTTACGTAGGAGGCACTGAAGCTTTCTTT. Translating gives CASSYVGGTEAFF.

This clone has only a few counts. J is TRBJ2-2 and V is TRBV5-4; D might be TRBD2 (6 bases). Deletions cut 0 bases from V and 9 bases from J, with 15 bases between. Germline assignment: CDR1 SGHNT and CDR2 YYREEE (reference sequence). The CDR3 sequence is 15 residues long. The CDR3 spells CASSLGGATPRELFF. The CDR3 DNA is TGTGCCAGCAGCTTGGGCGGGGCTACACCCCGGGAGCTGTTTTTT.

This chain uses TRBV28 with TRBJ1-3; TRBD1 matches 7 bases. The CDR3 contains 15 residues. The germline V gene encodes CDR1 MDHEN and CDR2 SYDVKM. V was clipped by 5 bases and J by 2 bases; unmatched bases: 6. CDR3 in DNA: TGTGCCAGCAGTCTCACAGGGGACGCTGGAAACACCATATATTTT. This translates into CASSLTGDAGNTIYF.

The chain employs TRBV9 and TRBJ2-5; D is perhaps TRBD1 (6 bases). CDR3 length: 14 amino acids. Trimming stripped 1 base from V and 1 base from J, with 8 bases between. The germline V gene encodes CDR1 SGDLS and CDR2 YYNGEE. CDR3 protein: CASSVTGSQETQYF. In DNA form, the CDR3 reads TGTGCCAGCAGCGTAACAGGGTCCCAAGAGACCCAGTACTTC.

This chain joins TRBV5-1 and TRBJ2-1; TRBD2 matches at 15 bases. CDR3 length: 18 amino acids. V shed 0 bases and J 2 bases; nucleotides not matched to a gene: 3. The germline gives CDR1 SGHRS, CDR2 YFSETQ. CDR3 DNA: TGCGCCAGCAGCTTGGCCGGGACTAGCGGGGGGCCCTACAATGAGCAGTTCTTC. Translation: CASSLAGTSGGPYNEQFF.